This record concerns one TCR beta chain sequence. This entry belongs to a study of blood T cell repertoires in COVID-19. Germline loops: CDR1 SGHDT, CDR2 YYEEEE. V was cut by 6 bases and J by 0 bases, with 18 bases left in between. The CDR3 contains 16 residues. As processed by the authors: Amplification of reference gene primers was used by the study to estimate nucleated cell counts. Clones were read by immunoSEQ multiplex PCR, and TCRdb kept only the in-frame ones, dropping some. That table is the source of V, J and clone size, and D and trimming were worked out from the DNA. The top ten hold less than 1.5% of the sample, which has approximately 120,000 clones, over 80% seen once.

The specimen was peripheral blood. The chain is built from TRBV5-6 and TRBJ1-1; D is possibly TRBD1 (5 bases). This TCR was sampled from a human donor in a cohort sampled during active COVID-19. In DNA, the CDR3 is TGTGCCAGCAACGTACTTTCGACAGCCATGAACACTGAAGCTTTCTTT. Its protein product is CASNVLSTAMNTEAFF.